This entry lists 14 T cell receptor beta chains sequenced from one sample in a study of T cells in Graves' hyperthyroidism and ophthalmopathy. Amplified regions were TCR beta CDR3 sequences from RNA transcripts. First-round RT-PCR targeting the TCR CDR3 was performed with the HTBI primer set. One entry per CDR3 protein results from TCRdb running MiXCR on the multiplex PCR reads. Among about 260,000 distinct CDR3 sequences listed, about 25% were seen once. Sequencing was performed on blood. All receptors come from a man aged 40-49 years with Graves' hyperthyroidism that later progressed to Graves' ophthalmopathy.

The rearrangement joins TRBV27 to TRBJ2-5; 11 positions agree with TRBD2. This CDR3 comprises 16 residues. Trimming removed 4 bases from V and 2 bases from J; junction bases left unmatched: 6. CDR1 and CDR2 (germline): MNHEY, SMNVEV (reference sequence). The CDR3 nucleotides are TGTGCCAGCAGTTACTTTGGGACTAGCGGACAAGAGACCCAGTACTTC. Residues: CASSYFGTSGQETQYF.

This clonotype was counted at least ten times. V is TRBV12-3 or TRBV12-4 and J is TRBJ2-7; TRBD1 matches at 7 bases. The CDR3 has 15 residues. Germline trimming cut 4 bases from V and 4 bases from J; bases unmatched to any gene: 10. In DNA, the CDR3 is TGTGCCAGCAGTTCCCGGGACAGAGCTGATTACGAGCAGTACTTC. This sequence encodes CASSSRDRADYEQYF.

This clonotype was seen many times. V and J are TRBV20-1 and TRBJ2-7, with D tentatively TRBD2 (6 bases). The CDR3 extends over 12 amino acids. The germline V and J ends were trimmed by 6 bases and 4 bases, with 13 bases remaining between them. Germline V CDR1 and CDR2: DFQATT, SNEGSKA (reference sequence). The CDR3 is CSAETGGYEQYF. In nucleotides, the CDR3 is TGCAGTGCGGAAACCGGGGGTTACGAGCAGTACTTC.

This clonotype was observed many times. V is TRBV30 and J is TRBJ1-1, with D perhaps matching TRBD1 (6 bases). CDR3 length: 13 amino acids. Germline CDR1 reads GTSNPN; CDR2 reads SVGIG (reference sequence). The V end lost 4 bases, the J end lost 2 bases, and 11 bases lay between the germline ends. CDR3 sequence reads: CAWTRGANTEAFF. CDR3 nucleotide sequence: TGTGCCTGGACACGGGGGGCAAACACTGAAGCTTTCTTT.

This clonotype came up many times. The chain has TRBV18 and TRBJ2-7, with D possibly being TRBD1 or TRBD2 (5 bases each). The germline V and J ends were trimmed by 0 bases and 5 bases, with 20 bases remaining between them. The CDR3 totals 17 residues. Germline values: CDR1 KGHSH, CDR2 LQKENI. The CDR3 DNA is TGTGCCAGCTCACCACCGACCCCTAAACCTCTGGGGGACGAGCAGTACTTC. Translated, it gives CASSPPTPKPLGDEQYF.

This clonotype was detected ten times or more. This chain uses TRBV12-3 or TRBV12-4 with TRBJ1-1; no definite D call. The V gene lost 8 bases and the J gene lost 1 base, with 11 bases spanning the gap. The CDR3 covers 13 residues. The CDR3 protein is CASSLGENTEAFF. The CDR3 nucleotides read TGTGCCAGCTCGCTGGGCGAGAACACTGAAGCTTTCTTT.

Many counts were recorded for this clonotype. The CDR3 loop is CASSTGTGYEQYF. In nucleotides, the CDR3 is TGTGCCAGCAGTACCGGGACAGGCTACGAGCAGTACTTC. The J gene is TRBJ2-7, the V gene TRBV27, with 8 bases that match TRBD1. The length of the CDR3 is 13 residues. V shed 5 bases, J shed 3 bases, and the junction held 3 bases outside the gene matches. The germline V gene has CDR1 MNHEY and CDR2 SMNVEV (reference sequence).

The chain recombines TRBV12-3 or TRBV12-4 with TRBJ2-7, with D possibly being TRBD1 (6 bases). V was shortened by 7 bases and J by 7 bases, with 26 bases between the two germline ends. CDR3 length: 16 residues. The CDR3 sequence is CASTRLLLTRDMEQYF. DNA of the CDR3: TGTGCCAGCACCCGTTTACTTCTGACCCGGGACATGGAGCAGTACTTC.

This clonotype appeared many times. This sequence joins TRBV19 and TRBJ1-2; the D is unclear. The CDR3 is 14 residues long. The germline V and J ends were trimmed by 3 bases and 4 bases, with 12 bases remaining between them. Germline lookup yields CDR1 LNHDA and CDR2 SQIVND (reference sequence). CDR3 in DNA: TGTGCCAGTAGTATCTCCTTACAGACCTATGGCTACACCTTC. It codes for CASSISLQTYGYTF.

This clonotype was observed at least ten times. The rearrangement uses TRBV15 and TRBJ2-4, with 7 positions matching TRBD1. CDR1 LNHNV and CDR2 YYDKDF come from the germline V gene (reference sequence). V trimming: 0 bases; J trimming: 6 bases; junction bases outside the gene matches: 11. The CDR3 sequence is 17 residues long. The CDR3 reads CATSRDPLAGGRNIQYF. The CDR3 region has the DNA TGTGCCACCAGCAGAGATCCGTTGGCAGGGGGTAGAAACATTCAGTACTTC.

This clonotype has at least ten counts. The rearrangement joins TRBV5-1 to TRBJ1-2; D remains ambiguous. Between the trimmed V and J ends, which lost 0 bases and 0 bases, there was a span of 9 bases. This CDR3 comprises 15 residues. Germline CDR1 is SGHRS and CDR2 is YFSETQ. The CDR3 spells CASSLEGNTNYGYTF. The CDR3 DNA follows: TGCGCCAGCAGCTTGGAAGGGAATACTAACTATGGCTACACCTTC.

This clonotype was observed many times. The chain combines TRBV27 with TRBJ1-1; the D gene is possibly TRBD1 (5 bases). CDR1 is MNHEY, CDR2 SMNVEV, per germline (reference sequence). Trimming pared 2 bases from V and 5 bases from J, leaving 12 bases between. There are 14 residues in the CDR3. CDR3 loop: CASSLTQGVTEAFF. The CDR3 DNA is TGTGCCAGCAGTTTAACCCAGGGAGTTACTGAAGCTTTCTTT.

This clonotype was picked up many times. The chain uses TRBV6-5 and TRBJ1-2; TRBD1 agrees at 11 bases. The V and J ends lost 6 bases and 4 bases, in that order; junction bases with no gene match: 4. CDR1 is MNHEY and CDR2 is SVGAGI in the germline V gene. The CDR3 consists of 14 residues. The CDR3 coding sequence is TGTGCCAGCAGGGGACAGGGGGAAGGCTATGGCTACACCTTC. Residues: CASRGQGEGYGYTF.

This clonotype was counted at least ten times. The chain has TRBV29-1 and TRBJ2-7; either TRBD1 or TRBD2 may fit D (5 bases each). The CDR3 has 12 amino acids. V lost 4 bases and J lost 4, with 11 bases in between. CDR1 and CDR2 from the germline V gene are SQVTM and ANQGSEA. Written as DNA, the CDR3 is TGCAGCGTTGCTCCGGGACCTTACGAGCAGTACTTC. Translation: CSVAPGPYEQYF.